Below, 14 T cell receptor beta chains from the same sample are listed, as sequenced in a study of CD8 T cells in ankylosing spondylitis. From the 5' RACE reads, TCRdb called clonotypes with MiXCR, one entry per CDR3 protein. There are some 30,000 distinct CDR3 sequences in the sample; 11% to 15% occur only once, and 36% lies in the top ten. The material sequenced was blood. The receptors derive from a male donor with ankylosing spondylitis or in good health (not recorded which).

This clonotype has only a few counts. This chain joins TRBV7-2 and TRBJ2-1; either TRBD1 or TRBD2 may supply D (5 bases each). The V gene's germline CDR1 is SGHTA and CDR2 FQGNSA. The CDR3 loop spans 14 amino acids. Trimming took off 5 bases at V and 9 bases at J, with 17 bases between the two ends. CDR3 sequence (DNA): TGTGCCAGCAGCCCGGGGCAGGTATACGGTGAGCAGTTCTTC. Translation: CASSPGQVYGEQFF.

This clonotype ranks as medium-sized. This chain joins TRBV5-1 and TRBJ2-2; D could derive from TRBD1 or TRBD2 (5 bases each). Trimming stripped 5 bases from V and 2 bases from J, with 10 bases between. Germline lookup yields CDR1 SGHRS and CDR2 YFSETQ. The CDR3 has 14 amino acids. In nucleotides, the CDR3 is TGCGCCAGCAGTCGGGACGTTAACACCGGGGAGCTGTTTTTT. Residues: CASSRDVNTGELFF.

The chain links TRBV6-1 to TRBJ1-1, with a weak D call TRBD1 (5 bases). This CDR3 contains 15 residues. V lost 7 bases, J lost 1 base, and 16 bases lay in between. Looked up from germline, CDR1 is MNHNS and CDR2 is SASEGT. In DNA form, the CDR3 reads TGTGCCAGCATCAAATCCGGGGCCACGAACACTGAAGCTTTCTTT. Translation gives CASIKSGATNTEAFF.

This clonotype has a handful of counts. DNA of the CDR3: TGCAGCGTGGCCGGGACAGGGGAGGAGAGGACTGAAGCTTTCTTT. This gives the protein CSVAGTGEERTEAFF. The chain employs TRBV29-1 and TRBJ1-1, with 10 bases aligning to TRBD1. After removal of 6 bases from V and 5 bases from J, the junction contained 12 bases not matched to a gene. This CDR3 has 15 amino acids. Germline CDR1 is SQVTM and CDR2 is ANQGSEA.

This clonotype was detected a few times. The chain uses TRBV7-2 and TRBJ2-3, with 13 bases lining up with TRBD2. Germline V gene sequence: CDR1 SGHTA, CDR2 FQGNSA. There are 16 residues in the CDR3. The V gene end was trimmed by 5 bases and the J gene end by 4 bases; junction bases not matched to a gene: 6. This CDR3 reads CASSARLAGGSDTQYF. In DNA, the CDR3 is TGTGCCAGCAGCGCGAGACTAGCGGGAGGTTCAGATACGCAGTATTTT.

V is TRBV12-3 or TRBV12-4 and J is TRBJ2-1; 10 bases match TRBD2. V trimming: 1 base; J trimming: 6 bases; junction bases outside the gene matches: 3. CDR3 size: 15 residues. The CDR3 region is CASSLGLAGINEQFF. CDR3 in DNA: TGTGCCAGCAGTTTAGGACTAGCGGGTATCAATGAGCAGTTCTTC.

The V gene is TRBV6-2 or TRBV6-3, the J gene TRBJ2-2; TRBD2 matches at 11 bases. V lost 4 bases to trimming and J lost 5 bases; unmatched junction nucleotides: 9. The CDR3 length is 17 residues. CDR1 and CDR2 from the germline V gene are MNHEY and SVGEGT. The CDR3 DNA reads TGTGCCAGCAGTTCCGACCGACTAGCGGGATATACCGGGGAGCTGTTTTTT. Translated, it gives CASSSDRLAGYTGELFF.

This clonotype occurred a few times. Here the CDR3 reads CASSPRLAGLSYEQYF. The CDR3 DNA is TGTGCCAGCAGTCCCCGACTAGCGGGGCTCTCCTACGAGCAGTACTTC. The chain employs TRBV6-5 and TRBJ2-7; the match to TRBD2 covers 11 bases. CDR1 and CDR2 (germline): MNHEY, SVGAGI. After removal of 5 bases from V and 0 bases from J, the junction contained 6 bases not matched to a gene. The CDR3 is 16 residues long.

The chain uses TRBV20-1 and TRBJ1-1; D might be TRBD1 (6 bases). The CDR3 length is 15 residues. Per germline, CDR1 DFQATT and CDR2 SNEGSKA (reference sequence). The germline V and J ends were trimmed by 4 bases and 0 bases, with 15 bases remaining between them. The CDR3 loop reads CSATDQGSMNTEAFF. Written as DNA, the CDR3 is TGCAGTGCTACGGACCAGGGGTCCATGAACACTGAAGCTTTCTTT.

The chain is built from TRBV9 and TRBJ1-3; perhaps TRBD1 as D (5 bases). The V end was cut by 0 bases, the J end by 4 bases, with 11 bases between. This CDR3 spans 15 amino acids. In germline, CDR1 is SGDLS, CDR2 YYNGEE. CDR3 nucleotide sequence: TGTGCCAGCAGCGTAGAGGGGACTGCAGGAAACACCATATATTTT. It specifies CASSVEGTAGNTIYF.

This clonotype showed up just a few times. V usage is TRBV29-1 and J usage is TRBJ2-2, with D possibly TRBD1 on 5 matching bases. The germline V and J ends were trimmed by 4 bases and 3 bases, with 12 bases remaining between them. The germline V gene has CDR1 SQVTM and CDR2 ANQGSEA. The CDR3 length is 14 residues. CDR3 sequence (DNA): TGCAGCGTTGCCGAGACAGCTTACACCGGGGAGCTGTTTTTT. This codes for CSVAETAYTGELFF.

The V and J genes are TRBV28 and TRBJ1-4, with TRBD1 identical over 8 bases. Germline lookup yields CDR1 MDHEN and CDR2 SYDVKM. This CDR3 region has 17 residues. After removal of 6 bases from V and 8 bases from J, the junction contained 17 bases not matched to a gene. CDR3: CASRADRDLHLWEKLFF. The CDR3 nucleotides are TGTGCCAGCAGGGCGGACAGGGATTTGCATTTGTGGGAAAAACTGTTTTTT.

This clonotype has just a few counts. The CDR3 region has the DNA TGTGCCAGCACCCCACTCCAGGGGAACACTGAAGCTTTCTTT. Its translation is CASTPLQGNTEAFF. The chain is built from TRBV6-5 and TRBJ1-1; tentatively, D is TRBD1 (5 bases). Germline values: CDR1 MNHEY, CDR2 SVGAGI. Trimming removed 7 bases from V and 1 base from J, with 13 bases in between. This CDR3 contains 14 residues.

The chain has TRBV15 and TRBJ1-4; TRBD1 is a possible D gene (6 bases). The CDR3 runs to 13 residues. The germline gives CDR1 LNHNV, CDR2 YYDKDF (reference sequence). Trimming removed 8 bases from V and 8 bases from J, with 15 bases in between. CDR3 nucleotides: TGTGCCACCGACAGGAATGGGAGGGAAAAACTGTTTTTT. Protein sequence: CATDRNGREKLFF. Full variable domain (missing parts from reference TRBV15 and TRBJ1-4): DAMVIQNPRYQVTQFGKPVTLSCSQTLNHNVMYWYQQKSSQAPKLLFHYYDKDFNNEADTPDNFQSRRPNTSFCFLDIRSPGLGDTAMYLCATDRNGREKLFFGSGTQLSVL.